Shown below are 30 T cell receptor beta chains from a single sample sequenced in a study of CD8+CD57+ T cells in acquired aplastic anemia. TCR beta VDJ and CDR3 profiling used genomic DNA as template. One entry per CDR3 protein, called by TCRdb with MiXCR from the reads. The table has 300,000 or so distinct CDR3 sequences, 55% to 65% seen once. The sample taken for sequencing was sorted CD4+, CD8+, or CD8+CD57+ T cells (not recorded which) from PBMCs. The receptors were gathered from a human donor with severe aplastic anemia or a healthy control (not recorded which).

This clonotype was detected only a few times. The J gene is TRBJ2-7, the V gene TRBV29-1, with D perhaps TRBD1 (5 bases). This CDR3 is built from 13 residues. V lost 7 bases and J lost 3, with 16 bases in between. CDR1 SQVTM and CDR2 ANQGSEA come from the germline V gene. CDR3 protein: CSAVKGTGYEQYF. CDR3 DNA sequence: TGCAGCGCTGTGAAGGGTACAGGCTACGAGCAGTACTTC.

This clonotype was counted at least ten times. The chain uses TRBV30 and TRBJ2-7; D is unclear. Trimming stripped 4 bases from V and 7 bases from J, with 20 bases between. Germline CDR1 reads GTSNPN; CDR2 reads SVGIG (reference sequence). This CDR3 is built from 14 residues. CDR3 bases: TGTGCCTGGACCGAAAAGACGGGTGAAGTGGAGCAGTACTTC. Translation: CAWTEKTGEVEQYF.

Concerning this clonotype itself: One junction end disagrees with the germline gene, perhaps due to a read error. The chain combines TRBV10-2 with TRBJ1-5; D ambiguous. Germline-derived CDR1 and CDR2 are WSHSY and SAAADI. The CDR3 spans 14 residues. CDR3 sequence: CASGSLFSSQPQHF. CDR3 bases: TGCGCCAGCGGCTCCCTTTTTAGCAGTCAGCCCCAGCATTTT.

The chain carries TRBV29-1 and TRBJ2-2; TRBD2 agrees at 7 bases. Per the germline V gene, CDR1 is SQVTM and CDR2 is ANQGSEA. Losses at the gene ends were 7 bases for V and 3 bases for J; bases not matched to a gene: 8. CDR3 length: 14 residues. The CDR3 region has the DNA TGCAGCGCCGAGGTACTAGCGTACACCGGGGAGCTGTTTTTT. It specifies CSAEVLAYTGELFF.

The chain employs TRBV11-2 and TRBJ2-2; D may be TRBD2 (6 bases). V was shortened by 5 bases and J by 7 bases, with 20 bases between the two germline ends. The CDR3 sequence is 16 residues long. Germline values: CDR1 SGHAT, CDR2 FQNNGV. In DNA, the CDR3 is TGTGCCAGCAGCCCCCCATTGGGGGAGGTGGACGGGGAGCTGTTTTTT. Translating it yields CASSPPLGEVDGELFF.

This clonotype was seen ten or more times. The CDR3 nucleotides read TGTGCCAGTAGTATAGCCGCCGGGGGGACCCAGTACTTC. Amino acids: CASSIAAGGTQYF. This chain connects TRBV19 to TRBJ2-5; a possible D gene is TRBD2 (6 bases). The CDR3 sequence is 13 residues long. CDR1 and CDR2 from the germline V gene are LNHDA and SQIVND (reference sequence). The V end lost 1 base, the J end lost 7 bases, and 10 bases lay between the germline ends.

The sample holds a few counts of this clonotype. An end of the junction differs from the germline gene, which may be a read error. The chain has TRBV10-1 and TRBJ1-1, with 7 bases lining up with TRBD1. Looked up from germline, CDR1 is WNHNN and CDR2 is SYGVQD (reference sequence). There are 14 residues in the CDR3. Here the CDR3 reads CASSLQGWNTEAFF. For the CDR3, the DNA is TGTGCCAGCAGTTTACAGGGGTGGAACACTGAAGCTTTCTTT.

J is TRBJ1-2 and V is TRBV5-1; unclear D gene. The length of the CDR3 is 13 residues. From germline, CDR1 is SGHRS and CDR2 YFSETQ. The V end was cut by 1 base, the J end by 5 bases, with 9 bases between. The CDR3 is CASSLSEVYGYTF. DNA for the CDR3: TGCGCCAGCAGCTTGTCGGAAGTGTATGGCTACACCTTC.

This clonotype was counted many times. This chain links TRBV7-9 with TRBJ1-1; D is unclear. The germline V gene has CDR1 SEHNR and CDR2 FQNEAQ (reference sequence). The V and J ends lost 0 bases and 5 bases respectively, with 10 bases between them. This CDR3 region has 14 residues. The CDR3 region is CASSLAGRGTEAFF. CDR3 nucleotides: TGTGCCAGCAGCTTAGCAGGGCGAGGGACTGAAGCTTTCTTT.

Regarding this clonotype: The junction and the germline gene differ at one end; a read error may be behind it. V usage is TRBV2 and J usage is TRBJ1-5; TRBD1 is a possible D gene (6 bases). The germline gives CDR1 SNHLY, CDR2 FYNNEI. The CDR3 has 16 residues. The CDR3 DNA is TGTGCCGGCAGTGAAGTCCTGGACAGATACAATCAGCCCCAGCATTTT. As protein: CAGSEVLDRYNQPQHF.

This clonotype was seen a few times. CDR3 in DNA: TGCGCCAGCAAGGGATCTAACACCGGGGAGCTGTTTTTT. It encodes CASKGSNTGELFF. The chain is built from TRBV5-1 and TRBJ2-2; no clear D gene. This CDR3 has 13 amino acids. Germline CDR1 SGHRS, CDR2 YFSETQ. Trimming removed 6 bases at V and 2 bases at J, with 8 bases between.

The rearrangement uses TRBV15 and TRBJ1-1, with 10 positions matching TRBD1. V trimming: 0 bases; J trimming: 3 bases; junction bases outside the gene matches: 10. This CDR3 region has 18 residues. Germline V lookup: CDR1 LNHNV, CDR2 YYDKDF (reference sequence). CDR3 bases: TGTGCCACCAGCAGAGATGGTGGACAGGGGGGGACGGACACTGAAGCTTTCTTT. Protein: CATSRDGGQGGTDTEAFF. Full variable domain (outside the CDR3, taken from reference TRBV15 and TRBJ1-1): DAMVIQNPRYQVTQFGKPVTLSCSQTLNHNVMYWYQQKSSQAPKLLFHYYDKDFNNEADTPDNFQSRRPNTSFCFLDIRSPGLGDTAMYLCATSRDGGQGGTDTEAFFGQGTRLTVV.

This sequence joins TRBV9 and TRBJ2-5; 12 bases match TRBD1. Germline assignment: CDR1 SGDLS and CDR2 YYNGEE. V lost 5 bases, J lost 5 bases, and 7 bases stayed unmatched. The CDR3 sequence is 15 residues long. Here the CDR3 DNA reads TGTGCCAGCAGTGGGGACAGGGGGCGCGCGGAGACCCAGTACTTC. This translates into CASSGDRGRAETQYF.

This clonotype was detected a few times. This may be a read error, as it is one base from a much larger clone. CDR3 sequence reads: CASSWTSGCHNEQFF. The CDR3 bases are TGTGCCAGCAGTTGGACTAGCGGGTGCCACAATGAGCAGTTCTTC. This sequence joins TRBV12-3 or TRBV12-4 and TRBJ2-1; TRBD2 agrees at 11 bases. V was pared by 4 bases and J by 5 bases, with 4 bases of the junction left unmatched. CDR3 length: 15 amino acids.

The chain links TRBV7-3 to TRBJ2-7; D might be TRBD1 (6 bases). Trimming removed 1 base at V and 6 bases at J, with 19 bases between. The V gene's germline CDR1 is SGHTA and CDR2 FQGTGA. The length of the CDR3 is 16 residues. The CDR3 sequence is CASSLNAQGNGGEQYF. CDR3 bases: TGTGCCAGCAGCTTAAACGCCCAGGGGAACGGAGGCGAGCAGTACTTC.

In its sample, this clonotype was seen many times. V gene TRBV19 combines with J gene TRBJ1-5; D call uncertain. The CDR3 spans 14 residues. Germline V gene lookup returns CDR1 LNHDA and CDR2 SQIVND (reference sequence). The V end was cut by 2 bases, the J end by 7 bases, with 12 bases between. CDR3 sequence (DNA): TGTGCCAGTAGTATACAGGTCGGTAGGCAGCCCCAGCATTTT. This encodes CASSIQVGRQPQHF.

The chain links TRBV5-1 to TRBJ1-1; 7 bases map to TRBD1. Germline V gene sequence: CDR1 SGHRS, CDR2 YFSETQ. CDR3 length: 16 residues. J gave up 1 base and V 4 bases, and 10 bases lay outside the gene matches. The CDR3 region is CASSRSTGTANTEAFF. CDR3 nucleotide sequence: TGCGCCAGCAGCCGGTCGACCGGGACAGCGAACACTGAAGCTTTCTTT.

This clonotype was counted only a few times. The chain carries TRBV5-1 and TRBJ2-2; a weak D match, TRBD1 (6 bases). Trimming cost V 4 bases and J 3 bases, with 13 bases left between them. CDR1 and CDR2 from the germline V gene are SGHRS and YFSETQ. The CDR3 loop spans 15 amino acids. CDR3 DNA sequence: TGCGCCAGCAGCCCCGGACAGACTTACACCGGGGAGCTGTTTTTT. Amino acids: CASSPGQTYTGELFF.

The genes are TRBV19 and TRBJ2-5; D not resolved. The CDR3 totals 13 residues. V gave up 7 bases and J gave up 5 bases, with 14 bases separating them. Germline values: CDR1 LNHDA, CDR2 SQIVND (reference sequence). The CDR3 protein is CASNRGLSETQYF. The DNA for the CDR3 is TGTGCCAGTAATCGAGGCCTTTCCGAGACCCAGTACTTC.

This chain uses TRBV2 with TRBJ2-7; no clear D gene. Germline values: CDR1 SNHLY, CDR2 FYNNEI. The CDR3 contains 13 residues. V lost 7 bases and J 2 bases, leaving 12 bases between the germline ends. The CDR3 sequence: CASNPGATYEQYF. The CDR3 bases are TGTGCCAGCAATCCGGGTGCGACCTACGAGCAGTACTTC.

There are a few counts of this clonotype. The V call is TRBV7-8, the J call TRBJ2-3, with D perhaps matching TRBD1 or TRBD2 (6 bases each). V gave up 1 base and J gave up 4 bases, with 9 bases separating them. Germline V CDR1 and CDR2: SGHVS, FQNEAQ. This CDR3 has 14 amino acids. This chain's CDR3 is CASSLGGAADTQYF. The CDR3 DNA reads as TGTGCCAGCAGCTTAGGGGGGGCAGCAGATACGCAGTATTTT. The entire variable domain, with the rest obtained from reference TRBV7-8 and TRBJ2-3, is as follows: GAGVSQSPRYKVAKRGQDVALRCDPISGHVSLFWYQQALGQGPEFLTYFQNEAQLDKSGLPSDRFFAERPEGSVSTLKIQRTQQEDSAVYLCASSLGGAADTQYFGPGTRLTVL.

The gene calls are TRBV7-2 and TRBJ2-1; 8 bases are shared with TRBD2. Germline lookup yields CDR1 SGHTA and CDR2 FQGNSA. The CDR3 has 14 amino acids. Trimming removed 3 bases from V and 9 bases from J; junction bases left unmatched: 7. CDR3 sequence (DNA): TGTGCCAGCAGCTTCCGGGGGGGAGTGCCTGAGCAGTTCTTC. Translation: CASSFRGGVPEQFF.

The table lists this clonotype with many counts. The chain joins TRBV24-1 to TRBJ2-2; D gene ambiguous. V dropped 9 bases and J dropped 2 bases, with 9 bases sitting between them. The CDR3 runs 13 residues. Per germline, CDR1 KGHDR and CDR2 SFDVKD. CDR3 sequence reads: CATAVRNTGELFF. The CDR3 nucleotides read TGTGCCACCGCAGTGAGAAACACCGGGGAGCTGTTTTTT.

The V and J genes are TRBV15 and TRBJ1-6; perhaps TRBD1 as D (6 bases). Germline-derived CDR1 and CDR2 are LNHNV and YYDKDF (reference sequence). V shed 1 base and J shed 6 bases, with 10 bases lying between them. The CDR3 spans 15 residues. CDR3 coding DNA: TGTGCCACCAGCAGAGGTGGGGGGCTTAATTCACCCCTCCACTTT. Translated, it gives CATSRGGGLNSPLHF.

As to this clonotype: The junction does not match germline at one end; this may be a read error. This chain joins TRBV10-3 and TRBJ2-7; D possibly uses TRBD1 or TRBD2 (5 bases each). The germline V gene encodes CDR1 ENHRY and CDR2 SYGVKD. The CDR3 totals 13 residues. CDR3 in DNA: TGTGCCGTCAGTGCGAGGGACGGCTACGAGCAGTACTTC. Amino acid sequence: CAVSARDGYEQYF.

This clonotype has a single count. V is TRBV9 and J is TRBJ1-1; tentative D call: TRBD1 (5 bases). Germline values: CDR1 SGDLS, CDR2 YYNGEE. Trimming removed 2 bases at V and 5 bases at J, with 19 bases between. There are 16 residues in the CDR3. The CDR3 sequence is CASSVGTSGGETEAFF. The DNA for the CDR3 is TGTGCCAGCAGCGTGGGGACTAGCGGGGGGGAAACTGAAGCTTTCTTT.

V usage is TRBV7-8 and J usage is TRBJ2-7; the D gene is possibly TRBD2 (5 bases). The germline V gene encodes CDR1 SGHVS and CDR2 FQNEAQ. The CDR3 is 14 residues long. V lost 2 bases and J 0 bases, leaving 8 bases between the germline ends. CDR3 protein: CASSLIEGSYEQYF. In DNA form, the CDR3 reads TGTGCCAGCAGCTTAATCGAGGGCTCCTACGAGCAGTACTTC.

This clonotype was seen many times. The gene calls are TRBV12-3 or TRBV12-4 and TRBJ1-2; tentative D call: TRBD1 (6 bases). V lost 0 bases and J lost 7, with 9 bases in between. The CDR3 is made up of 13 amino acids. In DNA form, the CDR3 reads TGTGCCAGCAGTTTAGCACAAGGGGGTGGCTACACCTTC. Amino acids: CASSLAQGGGYTF.

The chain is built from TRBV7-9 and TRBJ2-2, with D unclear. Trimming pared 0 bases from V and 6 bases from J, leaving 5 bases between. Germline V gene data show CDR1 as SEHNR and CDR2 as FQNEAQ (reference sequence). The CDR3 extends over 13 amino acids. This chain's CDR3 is CASSLAGSGELFF. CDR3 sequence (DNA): TGTGCCAGCAGCTTAGCGGGGTCCGGGGAGCTGTTTTTT.

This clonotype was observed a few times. This chain's CDR3 is CASSLSTRSGANVLTF. The CDR3, as DNA: TGTGCCAGCAGCTTGAGTACCAGATCTGGGGCCAACGTCCTGACTTTC. V usage is TRBV11-2 and J usage is TRBJ2-6; no definite D call. V shed 3 bases and J shed 1 base, with 10 bases lying between them. Germline V gene sequence: CDR1 SGHAT, CDR2 FQNNGV. The CDR3 extends over 16 amino acids.